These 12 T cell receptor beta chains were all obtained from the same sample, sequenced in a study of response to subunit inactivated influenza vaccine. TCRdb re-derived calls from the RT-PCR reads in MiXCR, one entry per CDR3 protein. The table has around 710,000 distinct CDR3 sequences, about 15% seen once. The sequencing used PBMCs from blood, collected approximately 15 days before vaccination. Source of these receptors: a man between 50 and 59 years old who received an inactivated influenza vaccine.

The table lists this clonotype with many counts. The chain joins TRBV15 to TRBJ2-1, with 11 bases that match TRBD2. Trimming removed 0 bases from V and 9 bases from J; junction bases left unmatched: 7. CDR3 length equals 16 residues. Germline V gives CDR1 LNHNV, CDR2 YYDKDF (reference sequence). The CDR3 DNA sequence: TGTGCCACCAGCAGAGATATGGCTAGCGGGAGGAGTGAGCAGTTCTTC. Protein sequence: CATSRDMASGRSEQFF.

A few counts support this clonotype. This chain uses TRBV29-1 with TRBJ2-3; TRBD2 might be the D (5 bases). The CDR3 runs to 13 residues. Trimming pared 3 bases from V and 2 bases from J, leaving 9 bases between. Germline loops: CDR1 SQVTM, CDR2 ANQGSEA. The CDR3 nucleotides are TGCAGCGTTGAGCGAGGGCCCACAGATACGCAGTATTTT. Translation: CSVERGPTDTQYF.

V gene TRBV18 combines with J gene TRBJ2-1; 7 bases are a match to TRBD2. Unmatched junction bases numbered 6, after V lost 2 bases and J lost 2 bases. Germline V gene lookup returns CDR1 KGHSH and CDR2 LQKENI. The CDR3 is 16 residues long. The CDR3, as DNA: TGTGCCAGCTCACCAGGGAGGGAAGGGGCCTACAATGAGCAGTTCTTC. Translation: CASSPGREGAYNEQFF. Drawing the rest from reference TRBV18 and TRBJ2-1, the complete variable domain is NAGVMQNPRHLVRRRGQEARLRCSPMKGHSHVYWYRQLPEEGLKFMVYLQKENIIDESGMPKERFSAEFPKEGPSILRIQQVVRGDSAAYFCASSPGREGAYNEQFFGPGTRLTVL.

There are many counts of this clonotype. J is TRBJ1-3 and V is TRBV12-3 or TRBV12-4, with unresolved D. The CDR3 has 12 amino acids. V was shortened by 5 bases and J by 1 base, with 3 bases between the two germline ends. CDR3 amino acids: CASSTSGNTIYF. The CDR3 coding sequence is TGTGCCAGCAGTACATCTGGAAACACCATATATTTT.

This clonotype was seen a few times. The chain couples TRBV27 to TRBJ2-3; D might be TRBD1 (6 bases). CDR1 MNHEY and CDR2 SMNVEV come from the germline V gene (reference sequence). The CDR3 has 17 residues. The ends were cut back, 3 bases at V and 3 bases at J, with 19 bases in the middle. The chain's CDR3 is CASSFLSGTSLTDTQYF. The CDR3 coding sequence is TGTGCCAGCAGTTTTCTTTCGGGGACATCTTTGACAGATACGCAGTATTTT.

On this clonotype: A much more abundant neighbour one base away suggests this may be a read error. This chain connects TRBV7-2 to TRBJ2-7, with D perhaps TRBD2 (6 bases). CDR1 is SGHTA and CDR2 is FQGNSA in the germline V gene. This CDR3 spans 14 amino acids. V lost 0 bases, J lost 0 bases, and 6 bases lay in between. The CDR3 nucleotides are TGTGCCAGCAGCTTAGCGACTAGCTCCTACGAGCAGTACTTC. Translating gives CASSLATSSYEQYF. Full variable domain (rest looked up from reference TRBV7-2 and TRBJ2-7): GAGVSQSPSNKVTEKGKDVELRCDPISGHTALYWYRQSLGQGLEFLIYFQGNSAPDKSGLPSDRFSAERTGGSVSTLTIQRTQQEDSAVYLCASSLATSSYEQYFGPGTRLTVT.

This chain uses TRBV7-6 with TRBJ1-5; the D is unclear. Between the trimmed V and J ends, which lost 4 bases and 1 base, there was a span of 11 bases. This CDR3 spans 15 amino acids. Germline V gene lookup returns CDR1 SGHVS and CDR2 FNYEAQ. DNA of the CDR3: TGTGCCAGCAGCTCCCGTGGAGGGAGCAATCAGCCCCAGCATTTT. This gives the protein CASSSRGGSNQPQHF.

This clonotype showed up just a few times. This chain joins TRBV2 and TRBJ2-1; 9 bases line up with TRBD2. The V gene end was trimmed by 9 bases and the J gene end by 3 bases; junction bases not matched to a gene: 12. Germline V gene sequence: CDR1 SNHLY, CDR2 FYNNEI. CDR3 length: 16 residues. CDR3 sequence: CASTTQGLARYNEQFF. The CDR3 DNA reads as TGTGCCAGTACGACCCAGGGACTAGCCCGCTACAATGAGCAGTTCTTC.

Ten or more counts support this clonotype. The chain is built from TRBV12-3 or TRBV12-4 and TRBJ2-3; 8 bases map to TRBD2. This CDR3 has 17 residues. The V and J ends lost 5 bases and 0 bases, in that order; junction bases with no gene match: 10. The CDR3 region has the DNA TGTGCCAGCAGTCCCCTCCCGGGCGGGGGGAGCACAGATACGCAGTATTTT. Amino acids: CASSPLPGGGSTDTQYF.

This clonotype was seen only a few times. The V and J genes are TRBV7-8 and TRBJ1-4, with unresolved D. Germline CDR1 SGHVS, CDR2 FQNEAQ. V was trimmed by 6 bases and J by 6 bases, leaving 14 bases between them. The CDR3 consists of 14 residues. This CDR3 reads CASRESRTYEKLFF. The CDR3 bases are TGTGCCAGCAGAGAATCCCGGACCTATGAAAAACTGTTTTTT.

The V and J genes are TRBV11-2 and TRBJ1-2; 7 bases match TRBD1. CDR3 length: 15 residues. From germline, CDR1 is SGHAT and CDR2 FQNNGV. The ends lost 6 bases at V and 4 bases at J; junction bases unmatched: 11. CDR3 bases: TGTGCCAGCAGTCTCAGCTGGGCAGGGGGCTATGGCTACACCTTC. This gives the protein CASSLSWAGGYGYTF. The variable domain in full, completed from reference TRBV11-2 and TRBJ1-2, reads EAGVAQSPRYKIIEKRQSVAFWCNPISGHATLYWYQQILGQGPKLLIQFQNNGVVDDSQLPKDRFSAERLKGVDSTLKIQPAKLEDSAVYLCASSLSWAGGYGYTFGSGTRLTVV.

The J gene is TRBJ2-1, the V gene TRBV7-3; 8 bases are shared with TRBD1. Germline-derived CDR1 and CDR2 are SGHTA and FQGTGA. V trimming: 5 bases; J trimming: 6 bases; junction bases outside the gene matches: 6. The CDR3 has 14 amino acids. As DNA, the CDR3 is TGTGCCAGCAGCCCAAGGGACAGGTCCAATGAGCAGTTCTTC. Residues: CASSPRDRSNEQFF.